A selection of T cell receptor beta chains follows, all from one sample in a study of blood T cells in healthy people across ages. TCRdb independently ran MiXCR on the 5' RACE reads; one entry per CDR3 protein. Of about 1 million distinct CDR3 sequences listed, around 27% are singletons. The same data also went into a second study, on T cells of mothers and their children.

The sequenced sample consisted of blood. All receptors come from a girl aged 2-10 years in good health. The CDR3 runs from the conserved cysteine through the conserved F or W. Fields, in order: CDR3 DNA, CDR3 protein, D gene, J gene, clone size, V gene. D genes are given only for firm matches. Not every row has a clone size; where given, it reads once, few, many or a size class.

CDR3 DNA: TGTGCCAGCAGCCCCCTCTGGGGGTCCGTGGAGACCCAGTACTTC; CDR3 protein: CASSPLWGSVETQYF; D gene: -; J gene: TRBJ2-5; clone size: many; V gene: TRBV6-5
CDR3 DNA: TGCAGCGTCTCAGTGTTTTCCTACGAGCAGTACTTC; CDR3 protein: CSVSVFSYEQYF; D gene: -; J gene: TRBJ2-7; clone size: -; V gene: TRBV29-1
CDR3 DNA: TGTGCCAGCAGCTCTACCGGGACAGACAACGGAAACACCATATATTTT; CDR3 protein: CASSSTGTDNGNTIYF; D gene: TRBD1; J gene: TRBJ1-3; clone size: -; V gene: TRBV7-9
CDR3 DNA: TGCAGTGCTAGGGGGTCGGCCGGGGAGCTGTTTTTT; CDR3 protein: CSARGSAGELFF; D gene: -; J gene: TRBJ2-2; clone size: -; V gene: TRBV20-1
CDR3 DNA: TGTGCCAGCGGGTTTGAAGGCACAGATACGCAGTATTTT; CDR3 protein: CASGFEGTDTQYF; D gene: -; J gene: TRBJ2-3; clone size: few; V gene: TRBV7-2
CDR3 DNA: TGCGCCAGCAGCCAAGTTCTTACCGGGGTGGGGGAGACCCAGTACTTC; CDR3 protein: CASSQVLTGVGETQYF; D gene: -; J gene: TRBJ2-5; clone size: -; V gene: TRBV4-3
CDR3 DNA: TGTGCCAGCAGCTTACACCTAGCGGTTTACAATGAGCAGTTCTTC; CDR3 protein: CASSLHLAVYNEQFF; D gene: TRBD2; J gene: TRBJ2-1; clone size: -; V gene: TRBV11-1
CDR3 DNA: TGTGCCAGCATCATACTGGAATGGGGGACAGGAGAGGGTAGTTCACCCCTCCACTTT; CDR3 protein: CASIILEWGTGEGSSPLHF; D gene: TRBD1; J gene: TRBJ1-6; clone size: few; V gene: TRBV12-3/TRBV12-4
CDR3 DNA: TGCAGTGCAGCCGGGACAACAGATGCGAGCTTACTGCCCCTCCACTTT; CDR3 protein: CSAAGTTDASLLPLHF; D gene: -; J gene: TRBJ1-6; clone size: -; V gene: TRBV20-1
CDR3 DNA: TGTGCCAGCAGCCTGGGACAGACCCCGGAGACCCAGTACTTC; CDR3 protein: CASSLGQTPETQYF; D gene: TRBD1; J gene: TRBJ2-5; clone size: -; V gene: TRBV7-8
CDR3 DNA: TGTGCCACCAGTGAGCAGGGGGGAACTGAAGCTTTCTTT; CDR3 protein: CATSEQGGTEAFF; D gene: TRBD1; J gene: TRBJ1-1; clone size: -; V gene: TRBV24-1
CDR3 DNA: TGCGCCAGCAGCCCCCAGATGGACAACATGAACACTGAAGCTTTCTTT; CDR3 protein: CASSPQMDNMNTEAFF; D gene: -; J gene: TRBJ1-1; clone size: few; V gene: TRBV5-1
CDR3 DNA: TGTGCCAGCAGTGAGACCACCTACGAGCAGTACTTC; CDR3 protein: CASSETTYEQYF; D gene: -; J gene: TRBJ2-7; clone size: once; V gene: TRBV2
CDR3 DNA: TGTGCCAGCAGCTTAGGTCGGAGGGCCCTAGCCAAAAACATTCAGTACTTC; CDR3 protein: CASSLGRRALAKNIQYF; D gene: -; J gene: TRBJ2-4; clone size: few; V gene: TRBV7-2
CDR3 DNA: TGTGCCAGCAGCCGCGGGGGCAGCAATCAGCCCCAGCATTTT; CDR3 protein: CASSRGGSNQPQHF; D gene: -; J gene: TRBJ1-5; clone size: -; V gene: TRBV27
CDR3 DNA: TGCAGTGCTATCTCGCTAGCGGGACCGTACGAGCAGTACTTC; CDR3 protein: CSAISLAGPYEQYF; D gene: TRBD2; J gene: TRBJ2-7; clone size: few; V gene: TRBV20-1
CDR3 DNA: TGCAGTGCCAGAACCGGGACGAACTCTGGAAACACCATATATTTT; CDR3 protein: CSARTGTNSGNTIYF; D gene: -; J gene: TRBJ1-3; clone size: -; V gene: TRBV20-1
CDR3 DNA: TGTGCCAGCAGGTTAGCGGGAGGTATATACGAGCAGTACTTC; CDR3 protein: CASRLAGGIYEQYF; D gene: TRBD2; J gene: TRBJ2-7; clone size: few; V gene: TRBV28
CDR3 DNA: TGCAGTGCTGGAGGCGCGGGGGCCCACTCCTACAATGAGCAGTTCTTC; CDR3 protein: CSAGGAGAHSYNEQFF; D gene: -; J gene: TRBJ2-1; clone size: few; V gene: TRBV20-1
CDR3 DNA: TGCGCCACTTGGGAGGACAGGGGGGCTTTCTTT; CDR3 protein: CATWEDRGAFF; D gene: TRBD1; J gene: TRBJ1-1; clone size: few; V gene: TRBV23-1
CDR3 DNA: TGTGCCAGCAGCCCCCTCAACCAGGGGGAAAAACTGCTTTTT; CDR3 protein: CASSPLNQGEKLLF; D gene: TRBD1; J gene: TRBJ1-4; clone size: few; V gene: TRBV7-9
CDR3 DNA: TGTGCCAGCAGTTTTGGGACTGTAAATGGCTACACCTTC; CDR3 protein: CASSFGTVNGYTF; D gene: -; J gene: TRBJ1-2; clone size: -; V gene: TRBV12-3/TRBV12-4
CDR3 DNA: TGTGCCAGCACCCGACTTCTAGCGGGAGTCAAAGAGACCCAGTACTTC; CDR3 protein: CASTRLLAGVKETQYF; D gene: TRBD2; J gene: TRBJ2-5; clone size: -; V gene: TRBV3-1
CDR3 DNA: TGCAGCGTTGGAGGGCAGGGTAGCGAGCAGTACTTC; CDR3 protein: CSVGGQGSEQYF; D gene: -; J gene: TRBJ2-7; clone size: -; V gene: TRBV29-1
CDR3 DNA: TGTGCCAGTAGTATGGGTGAAACGCTGGGGTTAAACACTGAAGCTTTCTTT; CDR3 protein: CASSMGETLGLNTEAFF; D gene: -; J gene: TRBJ1-1; clone size: -; V gene: TRBV19
CDR3 DNA: TGTGCCAGCAGTGCGAGGCGGTATGGCTACACCTTC; CDR3 protein: CASSARRYGYTF; D gene: -; J gene: TRBJ1-2; clone size: -; V gene: TRBV2
CDR3 DNA: TGCAGTCTCGTTGTCGCTGAAGCTTTCTTT; CDR3 protein: CSLVVAEAFF; D gene: -; J gene: TRBJ1-1; clone size: few; V gene: TRBV20-1
CDR3 DNA: TGTGCCAGCAGCCAATCGGCGGGGGGGGACTACGAGCAGTACTTC; CDR3 protein: CASSQSAGGDYEQYF; D gene: TRBD2; J gene: TRBJ2-7; clone size: -; V gene: TRBV4-2
CDR3 DNA: TGCAGCGTTGGGACAGGGGGCCAAGCTTTCTTT; CDR3 protein: CSVGTGGQAFF; D gene: TRBD1; J gene: TRBJ1-1; clone size: -; V gene: TRBV29-1
CDR3 DNA: TGTGCCAGCAGCCCCGAAACGACTAGCGGGAGTGATGAGCAGTTCTTC; CDR3 protein: CASSPETTSGSDEQFF; D gene: TRBD2; J gene: TRBJ2-1; clone size: -; V gene: TRBV7-2
CDR3 DNA: TGCAGTGCCCAGGATGGAGGGCCGGGTCGGGAGACCCAGTACTTC; CDR3 protein: CSAQDGGPGRETQYF; D gene: -; J gene: TRBJ2-5; clone size: -; V gene: TRBV20-1
CDR3 DNA: TGTGCCAGCAGTTTTGGGGCCCTAAGCTCCTACAATGAGCAGTTCTTC; CDR3 protein: CASSFGALSSYNEQFF; D gene: -; J gene: TRBJ2-1; clone size: -; V gene: TRBV12-3/TRBV12-4
CDR3 DNA: TGTGCCAGCAGCGACCGGGACAGGGCGATCAACGAGCAGTACTTC; CDR3 protein: CASSDRDRAINEQYF; D gene: TRBD1; J gene: TRBJ2-7; clone size: few; V gene: TRBV13